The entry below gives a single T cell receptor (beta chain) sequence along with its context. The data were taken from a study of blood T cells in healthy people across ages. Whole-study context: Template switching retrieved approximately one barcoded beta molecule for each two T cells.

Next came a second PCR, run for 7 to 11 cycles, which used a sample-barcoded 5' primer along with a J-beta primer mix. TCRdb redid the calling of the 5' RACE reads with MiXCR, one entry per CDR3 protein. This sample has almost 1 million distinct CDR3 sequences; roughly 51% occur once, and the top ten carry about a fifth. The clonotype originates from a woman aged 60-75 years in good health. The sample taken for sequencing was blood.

The CDR3 nucleotides read TGTGCCAGCTCGCGAGGCGGATCGGATTCACCCCTCCACTTT. The encoded protein is CASSRGGSDSPLHF. V is TRBV27 and J is TRBJ1-6; D call uncertain. CDR3 length equals 14 residues. The germline V and J ends were trimmed by 8 bases and 8 bases, with 16 bases remaining between them. The germline gives CDR1 MNHEY, CDR2 SMNVEV (reference sequence).